The 3 T cell receptor beta chains below all came from one sample that was sequenced in a study of cytomegalovirus exposure and HLA in healthy donors. Primers: 60 Vbeta forward and 13 Jbeta reverse. Here immunoSEQ multiplex PCR was the method, and the copy in TCRdb shows in-frame clones only, minus some. Found here are roughly 93,000 clones, about 74% of them singletons; the top ten hold approximately 1.8%. The sample was PBMCs. The receptors derive from a male donor in good health and CMV-seronegative.

The genes are TRBV5-1 and TRBJ2-2, with D maybe TRBD2 (5 bases). The V gene lost 0 bases and the J gene lost 4 bases, with 7 bases spanning the gap. Germline V gene sequence: CDR1 SGHRS, CDR2 YFSETQ. This CDR3 has 14 residues. The CDR3 DNA follows: TGCGCCAGCAGCTTGGCCGGACTCACCGGGGAGCTGTTTTTT. Translated: CASSLAGLTGELFF.

The genes are TRBV28 and TRBJ2-5; TRBD1 matches at 7 bases. The CDR3 totals 16 residues. V lost 4 bases, J lost 2 bases, and 10 bases stayed unmatched. CDR1 and CDR2 (germline): MDHEN, SYDVKM. Here the CDR3 DNA reads TGTGCCAGCAGTTCCGATAAAGGGACAGAACAAGAGACCCAGTACTTC. It codes for CASSSDKGTEQETQYF.

This sequence joins TRBV29-1 and TRBJ2-5, with D possibly being TRBD1 (6 bases). V was shortened by 2 bases and J by 0 bases, with 7 bases between the two germline ends. The CDR3 is 13 amino acids. Germline values: CDR1 SQVTM, CDR2 ANQGSEA. CDR3 sequence reads: CSVERDNQETQYF. For the CDR3, the DNA is TGCAGCGTTGAAAGGGACAACCAAGAGACCCAGTACTTC.